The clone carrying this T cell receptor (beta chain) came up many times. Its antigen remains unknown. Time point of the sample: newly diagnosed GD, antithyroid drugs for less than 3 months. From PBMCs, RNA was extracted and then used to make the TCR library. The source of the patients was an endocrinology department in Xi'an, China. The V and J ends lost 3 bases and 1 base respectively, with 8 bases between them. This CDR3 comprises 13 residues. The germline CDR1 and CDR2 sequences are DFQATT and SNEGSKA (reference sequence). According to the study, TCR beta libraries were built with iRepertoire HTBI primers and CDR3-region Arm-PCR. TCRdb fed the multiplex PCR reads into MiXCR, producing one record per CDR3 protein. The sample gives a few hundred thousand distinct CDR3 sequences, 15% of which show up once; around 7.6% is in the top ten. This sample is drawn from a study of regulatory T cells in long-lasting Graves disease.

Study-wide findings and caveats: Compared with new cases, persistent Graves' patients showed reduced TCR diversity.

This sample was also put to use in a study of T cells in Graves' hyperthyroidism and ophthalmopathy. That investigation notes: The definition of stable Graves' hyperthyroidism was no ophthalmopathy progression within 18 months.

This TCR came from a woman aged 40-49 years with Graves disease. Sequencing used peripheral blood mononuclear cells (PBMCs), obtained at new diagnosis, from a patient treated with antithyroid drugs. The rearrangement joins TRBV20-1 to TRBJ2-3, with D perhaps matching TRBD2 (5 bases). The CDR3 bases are TGCAGTGCTAGGCCAGCGGGCACAGATACGCAGTATTTT. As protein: CSARPAGTDTQYF.